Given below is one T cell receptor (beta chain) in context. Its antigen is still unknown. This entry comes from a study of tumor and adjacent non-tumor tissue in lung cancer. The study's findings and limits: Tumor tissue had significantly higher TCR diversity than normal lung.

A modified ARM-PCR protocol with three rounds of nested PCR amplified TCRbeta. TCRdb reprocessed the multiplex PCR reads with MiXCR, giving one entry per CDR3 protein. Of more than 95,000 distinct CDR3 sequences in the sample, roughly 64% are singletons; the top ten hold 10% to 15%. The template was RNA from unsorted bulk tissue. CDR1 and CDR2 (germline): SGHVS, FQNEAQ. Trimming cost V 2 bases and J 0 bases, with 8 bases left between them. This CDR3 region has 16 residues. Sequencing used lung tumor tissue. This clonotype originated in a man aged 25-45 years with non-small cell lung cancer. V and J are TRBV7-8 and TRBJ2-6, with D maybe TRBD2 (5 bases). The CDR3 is CASSLSGGSGANVLTF. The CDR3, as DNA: TGTGCCAGCAGCTTATCCGGAGGCTCTGGGGCCAACGTCCTGACTTTC.